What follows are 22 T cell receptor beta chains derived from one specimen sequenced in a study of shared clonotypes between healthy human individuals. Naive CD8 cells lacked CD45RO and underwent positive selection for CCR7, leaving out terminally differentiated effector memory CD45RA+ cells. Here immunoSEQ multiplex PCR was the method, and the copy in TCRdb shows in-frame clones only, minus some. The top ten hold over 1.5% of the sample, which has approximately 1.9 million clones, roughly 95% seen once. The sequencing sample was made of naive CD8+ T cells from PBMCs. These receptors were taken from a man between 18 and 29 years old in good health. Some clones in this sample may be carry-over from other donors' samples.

The CDR3 loop reads CASSAEGTAKNEQFF. The DNA for the CDR3 is TGTGCCAGCAGCGCGGAGGGGACAGCAAAGAATGAGCAGTTCTTC. The J gene is TRBJ2-1, the V gene TRBV9; possible D gene TRBD1, 7 bases. V was pared by 3 bases and J by 7 bases, with 17 bases between. Germline V gives CDR1 SGDLS, CDR2 YYNGEE. The CDR3 contains 15 residues.

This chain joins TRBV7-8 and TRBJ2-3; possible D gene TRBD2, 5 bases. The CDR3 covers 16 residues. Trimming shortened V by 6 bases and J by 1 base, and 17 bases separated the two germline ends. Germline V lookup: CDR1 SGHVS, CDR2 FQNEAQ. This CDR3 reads CASSLDFDGGTDTQYF. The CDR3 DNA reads TGTGCCAGCAGTCTTGACTTTGACGGGGGCACAGATACGCAGTATTTT.

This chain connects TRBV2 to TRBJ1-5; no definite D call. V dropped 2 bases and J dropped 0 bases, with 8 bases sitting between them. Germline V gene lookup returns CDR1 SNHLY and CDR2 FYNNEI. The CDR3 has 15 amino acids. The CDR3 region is CASSENQLSNQPQHF. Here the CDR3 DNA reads TGTGCCAGCAGTGAAAATCAACTTAGCAATCAGCCCCAGCATTTT.

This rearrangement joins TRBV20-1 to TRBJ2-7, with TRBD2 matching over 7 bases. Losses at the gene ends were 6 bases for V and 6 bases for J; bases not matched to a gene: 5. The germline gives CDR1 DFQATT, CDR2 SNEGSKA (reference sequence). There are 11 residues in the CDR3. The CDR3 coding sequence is TGCAGTGCGGTCTGGGGGGGCGAGCAGTACTTC. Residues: CSAVWGGEQYF.

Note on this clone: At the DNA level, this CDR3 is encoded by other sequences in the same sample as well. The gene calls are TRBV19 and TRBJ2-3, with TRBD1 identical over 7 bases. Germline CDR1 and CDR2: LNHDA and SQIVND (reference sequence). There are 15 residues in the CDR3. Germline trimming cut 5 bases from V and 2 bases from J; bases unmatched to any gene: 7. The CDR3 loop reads CASSARDSPTDTQYF. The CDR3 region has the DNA TGTGCCAGTAGTGCAAGGGACAGCCCCACAGATACGCAGTATTTT.

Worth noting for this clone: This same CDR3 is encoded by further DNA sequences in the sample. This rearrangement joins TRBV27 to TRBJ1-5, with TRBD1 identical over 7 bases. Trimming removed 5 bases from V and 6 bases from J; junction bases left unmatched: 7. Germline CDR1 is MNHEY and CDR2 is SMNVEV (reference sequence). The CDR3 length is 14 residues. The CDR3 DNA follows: TGTGCCAGCAGTCCCCGACAGGGTGGTCAGCCCCAGCATTTT. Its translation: CASSPRQGGQPQHF.

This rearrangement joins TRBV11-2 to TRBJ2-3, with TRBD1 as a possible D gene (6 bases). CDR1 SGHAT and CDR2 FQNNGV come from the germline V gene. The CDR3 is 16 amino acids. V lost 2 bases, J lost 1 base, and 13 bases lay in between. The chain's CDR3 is CASSLFGQSGTDTQYF. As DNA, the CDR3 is TGTGCCAGCAGCTTATTCGGACAGAGCGGCACAGATACGCAGTATTTT.

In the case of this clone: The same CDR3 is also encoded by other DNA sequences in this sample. CDR3 protein: CASSIDRDSNQPQHF. CDR3 coding DNA: TGTGCCAGTAGTATAGACAGAGATAGCAATCAGCCCCAGCATTTT. J is TRBJ1-5 and V is TRBV19; D ambiguous. Germline loops: CDR1 LNHDA, CDR2 SQIVND (reference sequence). This CDR3 region has 15 residues. Trimming took off 0 bases at V and 0 bases at J, with 6 bases between the two ends.

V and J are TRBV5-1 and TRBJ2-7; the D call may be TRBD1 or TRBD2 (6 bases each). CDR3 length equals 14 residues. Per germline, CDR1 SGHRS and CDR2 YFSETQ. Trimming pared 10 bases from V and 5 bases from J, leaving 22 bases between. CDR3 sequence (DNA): TGCGCCTCGACCGCCCGGGGGCCGGAGGACGAGCAGTACTTC. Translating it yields CASTARGPEDEQYF. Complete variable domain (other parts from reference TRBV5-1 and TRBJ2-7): KAGVTQTPRYLIKTRGQQVTLSCSPISGHRSVSWYQQTPGQGLQFLFEYFSETQRNKGNFPGRFSGRQFSNSRSEMNVSTLELGDSALYLCASTARGPEDEQYFGPGTRLTVT.

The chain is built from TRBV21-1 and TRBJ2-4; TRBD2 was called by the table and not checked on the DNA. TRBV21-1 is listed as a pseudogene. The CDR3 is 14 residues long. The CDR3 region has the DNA TGTGCCAGCAGCCCCCATCGGGGGGCAAACATTCAGTACTTC. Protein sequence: CASSPHRGANIQYF.

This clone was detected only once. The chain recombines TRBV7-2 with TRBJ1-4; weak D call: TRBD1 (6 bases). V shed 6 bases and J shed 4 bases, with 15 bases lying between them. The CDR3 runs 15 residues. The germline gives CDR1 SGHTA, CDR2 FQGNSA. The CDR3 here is CASRRNRVLNEKLFF. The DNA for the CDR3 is TGTGCCAGCAGACGCAACAGGGTGCTTAATGAAAAACTGTTTTTT. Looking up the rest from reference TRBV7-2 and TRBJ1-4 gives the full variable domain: GAGVSQSPSNKVTEKGKDVELRCDPISGHTALYWYRQSLGQGLEFLIYFQGNSAPDKSGLPSDRFSAERTGGSVSTLTIQRTQQEDSAVYLCASRRNRVLNEKLFFGSGTQLSVL.

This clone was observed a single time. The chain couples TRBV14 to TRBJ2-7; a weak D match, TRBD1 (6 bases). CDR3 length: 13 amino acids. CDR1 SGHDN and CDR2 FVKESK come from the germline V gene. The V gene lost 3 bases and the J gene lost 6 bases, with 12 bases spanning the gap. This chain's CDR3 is CASSHLQGFEQYF. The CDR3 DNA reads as TGTGCCAGCAGCCACCTACAGGGTTTCGAGCAGTACTTC.

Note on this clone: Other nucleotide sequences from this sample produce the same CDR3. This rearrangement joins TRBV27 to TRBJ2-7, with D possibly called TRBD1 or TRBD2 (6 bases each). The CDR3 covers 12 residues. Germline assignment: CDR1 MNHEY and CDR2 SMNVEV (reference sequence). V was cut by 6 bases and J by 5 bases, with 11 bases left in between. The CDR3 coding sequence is TGTGCCAGCAGCCTTAGGGGGGACGAGCAGTACTTC. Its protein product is CASSLRGDEQYF.

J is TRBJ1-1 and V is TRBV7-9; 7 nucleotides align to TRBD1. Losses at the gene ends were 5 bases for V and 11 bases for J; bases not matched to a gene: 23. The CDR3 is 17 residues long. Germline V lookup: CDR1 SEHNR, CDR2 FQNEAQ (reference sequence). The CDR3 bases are TGTGCCAGCAGCCGTGTTGAGACCGGGACAGATCATTGGGGGGCTTTCTTT. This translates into CASSRVETGTDHWGAFF.

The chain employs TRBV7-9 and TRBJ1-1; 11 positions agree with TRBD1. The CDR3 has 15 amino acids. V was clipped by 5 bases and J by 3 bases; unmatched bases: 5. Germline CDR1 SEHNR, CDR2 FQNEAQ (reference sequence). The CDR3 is CASSPMDRGHTEAFF. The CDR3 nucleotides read TGTGCCAGCAGCCCGATGGACAGGGGGCACACTGAAGCTTTCTTT.

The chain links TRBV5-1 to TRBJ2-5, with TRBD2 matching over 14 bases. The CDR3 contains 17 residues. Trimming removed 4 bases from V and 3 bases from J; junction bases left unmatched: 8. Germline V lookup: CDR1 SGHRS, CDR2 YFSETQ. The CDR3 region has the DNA TGCGCCAGCAGCCCGACGAAGACTAGCGGGAGGGAAGAGACCCAGTACTTC. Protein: CASSPTKTSGREETQYF.

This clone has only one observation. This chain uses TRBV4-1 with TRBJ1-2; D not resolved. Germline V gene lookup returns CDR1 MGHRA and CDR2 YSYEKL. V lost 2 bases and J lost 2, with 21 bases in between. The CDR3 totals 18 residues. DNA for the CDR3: TGCGCCAGCAGCCAACTTAAGGCCATAATGGGTTCCAACTATGGCTACACCTTC. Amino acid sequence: CASSQLKAIMGSNYGYTF.

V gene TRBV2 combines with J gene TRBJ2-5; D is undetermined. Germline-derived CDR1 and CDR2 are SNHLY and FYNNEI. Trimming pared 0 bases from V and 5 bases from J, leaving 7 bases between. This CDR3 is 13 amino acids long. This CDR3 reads CASSEAGGETQYF. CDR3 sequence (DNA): TGTGCCAGCAGTGAAGCGGGTGGGGAGACCCAGTACTTC.

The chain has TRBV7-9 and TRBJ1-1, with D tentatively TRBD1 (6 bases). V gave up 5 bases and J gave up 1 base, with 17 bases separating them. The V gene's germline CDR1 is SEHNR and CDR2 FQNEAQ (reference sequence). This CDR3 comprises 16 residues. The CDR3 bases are TGTGCCAGCAGCCTGACCCGGACAGCGGGGAACACTGAAGCTTTCTTT. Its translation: CASSLTRTAGNTEAFF. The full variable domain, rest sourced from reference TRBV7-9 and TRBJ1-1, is DTGVSQNPRHKITKRGQNVTFRCDPISEHNRLYWYRQTLGQGPEFLTYFQNEAQLEKSRLLSDRFSAERPKGSFSTLEIQRTEQGDSAMYLCASSLTRTAGNTEAFFGQGTRLTVV.

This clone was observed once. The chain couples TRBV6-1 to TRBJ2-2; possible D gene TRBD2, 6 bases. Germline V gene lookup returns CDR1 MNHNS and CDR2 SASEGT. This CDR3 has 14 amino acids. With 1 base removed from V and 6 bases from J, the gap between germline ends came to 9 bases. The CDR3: CASSEEGGPGELFF. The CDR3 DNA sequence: TGTGCCAGCAGTGAAGAAGGAGGGCCCGGGGAGCTGTTTTTT.

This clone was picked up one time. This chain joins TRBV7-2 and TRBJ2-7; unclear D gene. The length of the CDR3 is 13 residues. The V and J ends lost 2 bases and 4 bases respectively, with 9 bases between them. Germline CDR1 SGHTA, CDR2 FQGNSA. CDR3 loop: CASSLISRYEQYF. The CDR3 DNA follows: TGTGCCAGCAGCTTAATAAGCAGATACGAGCAGTACTTC.

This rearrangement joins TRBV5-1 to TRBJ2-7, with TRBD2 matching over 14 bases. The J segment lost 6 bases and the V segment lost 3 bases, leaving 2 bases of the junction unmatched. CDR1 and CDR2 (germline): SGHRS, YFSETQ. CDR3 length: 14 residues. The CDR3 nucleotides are TGCGCCAGCAGCTCTGGACTAGCGGGAGGCGAGCAGTACTTC. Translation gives CASSSGLAGGEQYF.